This T cell receptor beta chain was sequenced for a study of T cells after yellow fever vaccination (dated by TCRdb to 2018 to 2020). Regarding the research as a whole: The SMART-Seq v4 Ultra Low Input RNA kit was used to prepare libraries from fractions with low cell numbers. To track T-cell clones before and after primary and booster YFV17D yellow fever vaccination, bulk TCR alpha and beta repertoires were sequenced longitudinally. Two healthy male donors made up the cohort, one aged 18 to 29 years and the other aged 30 to 39 years. Blood was drawn at multiple timepoints before and after primary and secondary immunization, with bulk PBMC replicates and cell subsets isolated.

Measured from the cysteine to the phenylalanine, the CDR3 is 14 residues long. The retained sequence is limited to the CDR3, 42 bases, with the frame set at the first base. The CDR1 and CDR2 encoded by the germline V gene (reference sequence) are SGHAT and FQDESV. V is shortened by 4 bases, J by 10 bases, and the region joining them spans 19 bases. The run used an Illumina NovaSeq 6000. TCR cDNA was synthesized by 5'RACE template switching, through which a universal primer site and unique molecular identifiers were introduced. Priming of cDNA synthesis was performed from both the TCR alpha and TCR beta constant segments. Libraries were amplified in two PCR steps, with sample barcodes and sequencing adapters added in the second step. Libraries were sequenced on Illumina HiSeq 2500 (2x100 bp) or NovaSeq (2x150 bp). Processing in the source paper ran as follows. MIGEC was used to demultiplex reads and collapse the reads into UMI consensus sequences, and MiXCR was used for V(D)J alignment. Clonotypes responding to the vaccine were identified with edgeR on replicate PBMC samples, with the criteria of FDR below 0.01 and a log2 fold change above 5 up to day 15. CD4 or CD8 identity was assigned to each bulk clonotype according to whether the clonotype was present at higher abundance in the sequenced CD4 repertoire or the sequenced CD8 repertoire. TCRdb trimmed the raw reads at Q25, called clones with MiXCR and kept productive beta chains. When rows share a CDR3 protein, they turn into one entry using the most common DNA and genes. TCRdb, not the original authors, processed these V and J calls. The sample table shows around 320,000 distinct CDR3 sequences, and 7.5% to 9% are seen once. Over 3% of the sample comes from the top ten.

Broad study findings and their caveats: FACS-sorted repertoires could contain abundant contaminating clonotypes from the bulk population, so computational filtering was required. After the booster, most of the clones that had expanded following primary vaccination were detected again (almost 98% of CD4 and roughly 90% of CD8), which suggests that memory was broadly maintained. The secondary T-cell response was found to be weaker but faster than the primary response, with a peak reached on day 5 rather than on day 15. A small share of clonotypes was detected in both CD4 and CD8 compartments, with the overlap likely arising from convergent recombination. Because only two donors were included in the study, the extent to which the findings can be generalized is limited.

The sample's treatment or condition, from its label and the paper: live attenuated yellow fever vaccine strain. PBMCs were isolated from peripheral blood using a standard Ficoll-Paque protocol. CD4 and CD8 T-cell fractions were isolated with Dynabeads CD4 and CD8 positive selection kits. RNA was extracted with TriZol from bulk PBMCs, CD4 and CD8 fractions, and dextramer-positive and dextramer-negative fractions. A note on this clonotype: The specificity of this receptor is unknown. Base quality data are lacking; no much larger clone is found one base away.

This specimen was CD4+ T cells sorted from PBMCs, taken 5 days after the yellow fever booster vaccination. The sequence is built from TRBV11-1 and TRBJ2-5, and the D gene may be TRBD1, 6 bases matching. The receptor comes from a man aged 18-30 years who received the YFV17D yellow fever vaccine. CDR3 sequence: CASSSSGGLVDQYF. The base sequence is TGTGCCAGCAGCTCGAGTGGGGGCCTAGTTGACCAGTACTTC. With the portions outside the CDR3 filled from the reference TRBV11-1 and TRBJ2-5 genes, the complete variable region becomes EAEVAQSPRYKITEKSQAVAFWCDPISGHATLYWYRQILGQGPELLVQFQDESVVDDSQLPKDRFSAERLKGVDSTLKIQPAELGDSAMYLCASSSSGGLVDQYFGPGTRLLVL.